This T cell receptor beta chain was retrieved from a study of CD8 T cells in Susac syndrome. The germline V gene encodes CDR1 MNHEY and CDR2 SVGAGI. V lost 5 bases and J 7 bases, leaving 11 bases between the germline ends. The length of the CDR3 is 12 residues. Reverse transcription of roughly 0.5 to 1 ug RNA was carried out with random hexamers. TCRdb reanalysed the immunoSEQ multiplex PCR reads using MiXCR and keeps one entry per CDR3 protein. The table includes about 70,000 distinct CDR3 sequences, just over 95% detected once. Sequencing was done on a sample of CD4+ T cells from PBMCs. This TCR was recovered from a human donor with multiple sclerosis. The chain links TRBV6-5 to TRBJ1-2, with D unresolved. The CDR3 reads CASSPRIGGYTF. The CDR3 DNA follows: TGTGCCAGCAGTCCTCGCATAGGTGGCTACACCTTC.